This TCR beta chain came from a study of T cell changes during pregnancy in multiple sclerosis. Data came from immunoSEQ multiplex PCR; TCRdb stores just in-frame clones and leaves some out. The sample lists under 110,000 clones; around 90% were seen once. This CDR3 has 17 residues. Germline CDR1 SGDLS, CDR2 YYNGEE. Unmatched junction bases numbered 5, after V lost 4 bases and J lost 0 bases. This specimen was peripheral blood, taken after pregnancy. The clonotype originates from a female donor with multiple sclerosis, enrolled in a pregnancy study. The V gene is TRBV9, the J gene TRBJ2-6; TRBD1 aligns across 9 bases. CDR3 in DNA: TGTGCCAGCAGCAGGGGGACAGGGAGCTCTGGGGCCAACGTCCTGACTTTC. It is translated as CASSRGTGSSGANVLTF.